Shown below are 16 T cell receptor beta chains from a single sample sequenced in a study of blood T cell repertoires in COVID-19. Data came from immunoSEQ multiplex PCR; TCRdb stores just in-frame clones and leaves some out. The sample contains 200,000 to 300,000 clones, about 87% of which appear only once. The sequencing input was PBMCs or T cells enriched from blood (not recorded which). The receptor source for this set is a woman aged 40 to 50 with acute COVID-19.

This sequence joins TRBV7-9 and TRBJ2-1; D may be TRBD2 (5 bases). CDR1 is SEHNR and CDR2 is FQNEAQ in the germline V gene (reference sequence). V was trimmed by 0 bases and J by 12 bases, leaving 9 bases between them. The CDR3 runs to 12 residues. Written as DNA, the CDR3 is TGTGCCAGCAGCTTAGCGAGCGGCTTGCAGTTCTTC. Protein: CASSLASGLQFF.

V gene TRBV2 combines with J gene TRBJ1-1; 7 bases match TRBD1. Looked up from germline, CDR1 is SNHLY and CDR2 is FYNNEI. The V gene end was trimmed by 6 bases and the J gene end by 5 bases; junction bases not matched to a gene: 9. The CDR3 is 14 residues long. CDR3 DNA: TGTGCCAGCAGGAATACAGGGGCGCGGACTGAAGCTTTCTTT. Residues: CASRNTGARTEAFF.

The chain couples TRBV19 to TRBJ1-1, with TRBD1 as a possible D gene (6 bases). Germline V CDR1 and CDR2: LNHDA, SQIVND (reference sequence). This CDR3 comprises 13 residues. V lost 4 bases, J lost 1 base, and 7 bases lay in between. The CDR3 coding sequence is TGTGCCAGTAGTACAGGGGAGAACACTGAAGCTTTCTTT. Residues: CASSTGENTEAFF. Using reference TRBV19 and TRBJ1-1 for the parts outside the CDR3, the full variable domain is DGGITQSPKYLFRKEGQNVTLSCEQNLNHDAMYWYRQDPGQGLRLIYYSQIVNDFQKGDIAEGYSVSREKKESFPLTVTSAQKNPTAFYLCASSTGENTEAFFGQGTRLTVV.

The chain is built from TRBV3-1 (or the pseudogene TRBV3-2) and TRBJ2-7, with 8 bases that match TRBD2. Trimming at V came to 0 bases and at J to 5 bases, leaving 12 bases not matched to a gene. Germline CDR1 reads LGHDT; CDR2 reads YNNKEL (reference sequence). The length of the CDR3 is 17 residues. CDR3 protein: CASSQELSPGGPDEQYF. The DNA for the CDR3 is TGTGCCAGCAGCCAAGAGTTATCGCCGGGAGGGCCCGACGAGCAGTACTTC.

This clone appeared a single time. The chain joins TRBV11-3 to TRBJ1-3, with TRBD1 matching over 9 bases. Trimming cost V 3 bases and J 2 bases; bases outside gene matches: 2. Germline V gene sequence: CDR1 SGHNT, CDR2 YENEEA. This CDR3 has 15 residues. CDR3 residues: CASSLTGGPGNTIYF. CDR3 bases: TGTGCCAGCAGCTTGACAGGGGGGCCTGGAAACACCATATATTTT.

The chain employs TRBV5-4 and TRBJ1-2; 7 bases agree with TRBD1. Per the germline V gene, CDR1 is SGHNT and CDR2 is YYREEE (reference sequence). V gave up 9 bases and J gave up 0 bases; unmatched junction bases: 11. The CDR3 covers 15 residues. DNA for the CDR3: TGTGCCACCAAAAAAGCAGGGGGAGCTAACTATGGCTACACCTTC. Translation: CATKKAGGANYGYTF.

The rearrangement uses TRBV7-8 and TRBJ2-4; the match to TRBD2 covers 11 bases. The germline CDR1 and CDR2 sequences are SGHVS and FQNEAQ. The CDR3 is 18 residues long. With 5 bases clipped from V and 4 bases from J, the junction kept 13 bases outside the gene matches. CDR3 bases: TGTGCCAGCAGCCCCCGAATACCACTAGCGGGAGCTAAAAACATTCAGTACTTC. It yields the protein CASSPRIPLAGAKNIQYF.

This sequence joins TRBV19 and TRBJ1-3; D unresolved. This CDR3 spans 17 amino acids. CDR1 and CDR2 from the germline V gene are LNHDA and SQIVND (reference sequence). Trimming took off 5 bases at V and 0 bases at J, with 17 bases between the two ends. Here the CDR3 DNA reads TGTGCCAGTAGTTTGGGCCTCACTGGGCTCTCTGGAAACACCATATATTTT. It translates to CASSLGLTGLSGNTIYF.

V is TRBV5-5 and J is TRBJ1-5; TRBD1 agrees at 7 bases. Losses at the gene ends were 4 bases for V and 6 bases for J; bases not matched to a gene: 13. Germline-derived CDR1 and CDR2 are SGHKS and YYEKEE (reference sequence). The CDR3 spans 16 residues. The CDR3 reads CASSLSRWDSGQPQHF. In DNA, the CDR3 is TGTGCCAGCAGCCTGAGCCGGTGGGACAGCGGTCAGCCCCAGCATTTT.

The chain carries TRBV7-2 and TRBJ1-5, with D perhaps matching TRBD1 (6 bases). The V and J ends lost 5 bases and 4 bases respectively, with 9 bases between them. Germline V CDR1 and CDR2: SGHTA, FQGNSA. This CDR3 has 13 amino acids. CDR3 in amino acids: CASSQQGNQPQHF. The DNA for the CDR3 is TGTGCCAGCAGCCAACAGGGAAATCAGCCCCAGCATTTT.

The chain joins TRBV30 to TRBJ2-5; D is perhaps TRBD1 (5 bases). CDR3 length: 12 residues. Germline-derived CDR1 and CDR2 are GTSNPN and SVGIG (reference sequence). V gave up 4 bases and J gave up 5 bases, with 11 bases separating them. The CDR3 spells CAWTAGPETQYF. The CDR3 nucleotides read TGTGCCTGGACGGCAGGGCCGGAGACCCAGTACTTC.

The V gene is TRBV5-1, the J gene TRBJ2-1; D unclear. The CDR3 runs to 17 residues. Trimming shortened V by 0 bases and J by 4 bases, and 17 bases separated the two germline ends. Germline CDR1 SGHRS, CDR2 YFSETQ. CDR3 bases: TGCGCCAGCAGCTTGGAAGTCGGAGACCTATATTACAATGAGCAGTTCTTC. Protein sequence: CASSLEVGDLYYNEQFF.

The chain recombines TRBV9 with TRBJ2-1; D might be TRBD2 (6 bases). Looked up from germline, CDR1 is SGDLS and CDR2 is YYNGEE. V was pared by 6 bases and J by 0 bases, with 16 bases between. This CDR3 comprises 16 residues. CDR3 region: CASTEVGGSSYNEQFF. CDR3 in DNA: TGTGCCAGCACCGAAGTCGGGGGAAGCTCCTACAATGAGCAGTTCTTC.

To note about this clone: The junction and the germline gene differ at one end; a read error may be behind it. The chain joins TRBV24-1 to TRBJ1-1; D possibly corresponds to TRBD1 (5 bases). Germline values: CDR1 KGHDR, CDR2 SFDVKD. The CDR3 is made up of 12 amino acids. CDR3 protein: CATSDSWGDAIF. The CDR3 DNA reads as TGTGCCACCAGTGATTCTTGGGGGGACGCTATCTTT.

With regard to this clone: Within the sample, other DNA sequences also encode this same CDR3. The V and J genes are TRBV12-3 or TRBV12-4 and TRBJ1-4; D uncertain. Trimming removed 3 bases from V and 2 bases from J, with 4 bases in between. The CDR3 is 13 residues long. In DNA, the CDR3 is TGTGCCAGCAGTTTGTCTACTAATGAAAAACTGTTTTTT. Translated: CASSLSTNEKLFF.

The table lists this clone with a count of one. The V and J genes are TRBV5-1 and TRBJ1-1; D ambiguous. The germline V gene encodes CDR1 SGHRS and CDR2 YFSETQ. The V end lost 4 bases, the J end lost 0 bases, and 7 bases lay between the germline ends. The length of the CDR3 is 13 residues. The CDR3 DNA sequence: TGCGCCAGCAGCCAGAGGGTGAACACTGAAGCTTTCTTT. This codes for CASSQRVNTEAFF.